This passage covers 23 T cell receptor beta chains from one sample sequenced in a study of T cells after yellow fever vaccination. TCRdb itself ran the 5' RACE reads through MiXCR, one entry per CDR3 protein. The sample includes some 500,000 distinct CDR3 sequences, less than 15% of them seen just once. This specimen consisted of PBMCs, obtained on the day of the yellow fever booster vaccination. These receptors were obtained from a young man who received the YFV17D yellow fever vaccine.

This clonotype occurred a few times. The CDR3 region has the DNA TGTGCCAGCAGCTTAGGAGGGATGGATATCGGGGAGCTGTTTTTT. Residues: CASSLGGMDIGELFF. This sequence joins TRBV7-2 and TRBJ2-2; weak D call: TRBD2 (5 bases). CDR3 length: 15 amino acids. Germline V CDR1 and CDR2: SGHTA, FQGNSA. Trimming took 1 base from V and 7 from J, leaving 13 bases between them.

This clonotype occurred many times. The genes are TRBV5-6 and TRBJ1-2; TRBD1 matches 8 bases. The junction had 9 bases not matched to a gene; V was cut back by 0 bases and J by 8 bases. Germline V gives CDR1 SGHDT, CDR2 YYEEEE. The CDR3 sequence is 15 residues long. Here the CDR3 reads CASSLVTGALEGYTF. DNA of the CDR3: TGTGCCAGCAGCTTGGTGACAGGGGCCTTGGAGGGCTACACCTTC.

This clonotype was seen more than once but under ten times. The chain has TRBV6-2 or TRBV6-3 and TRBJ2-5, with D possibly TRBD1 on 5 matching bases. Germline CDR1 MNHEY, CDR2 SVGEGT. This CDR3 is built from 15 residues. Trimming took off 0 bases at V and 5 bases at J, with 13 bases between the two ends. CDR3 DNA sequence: TGTGCCAGCAGTTACTCGAGTAGGGGAATCGAGACCCAGTACTTC. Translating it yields CASSYSSRGIETQYF.

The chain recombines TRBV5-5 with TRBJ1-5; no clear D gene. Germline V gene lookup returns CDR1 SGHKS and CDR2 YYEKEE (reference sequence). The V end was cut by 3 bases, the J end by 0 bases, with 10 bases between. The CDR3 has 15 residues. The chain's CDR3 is CASSSRGSSNQPQHF. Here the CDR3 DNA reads TGTGCCAGCAGCTCCCGGGGAAGTAGCAATCAGCCCCAGCATTTT.

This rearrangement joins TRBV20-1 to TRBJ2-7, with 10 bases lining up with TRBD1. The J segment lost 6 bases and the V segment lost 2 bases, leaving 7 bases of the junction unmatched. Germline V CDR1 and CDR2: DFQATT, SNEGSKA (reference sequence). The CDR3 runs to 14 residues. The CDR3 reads CSARTGTGEGEQYF. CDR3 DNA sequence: TGCAGTGCTAGAACCGGGACAGGGGAAGGCGAGCAGTACTTC.

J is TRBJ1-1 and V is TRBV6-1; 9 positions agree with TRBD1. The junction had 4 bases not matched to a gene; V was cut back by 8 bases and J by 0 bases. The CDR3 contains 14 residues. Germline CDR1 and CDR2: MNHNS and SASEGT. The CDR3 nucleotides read TGTGCCAGCGGGGGGACAGGGATGAACACTGAAGCTTTCTTT. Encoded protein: CASGGTGMNTEAFF.

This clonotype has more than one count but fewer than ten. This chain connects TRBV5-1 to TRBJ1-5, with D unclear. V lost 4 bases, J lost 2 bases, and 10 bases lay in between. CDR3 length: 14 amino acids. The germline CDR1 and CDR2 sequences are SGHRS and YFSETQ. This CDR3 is CASSRDSGNQPQHF. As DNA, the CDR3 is TGCGCCAGCAGCCGGGATTCGGGCAATCAGCCCCAGCATTTT.

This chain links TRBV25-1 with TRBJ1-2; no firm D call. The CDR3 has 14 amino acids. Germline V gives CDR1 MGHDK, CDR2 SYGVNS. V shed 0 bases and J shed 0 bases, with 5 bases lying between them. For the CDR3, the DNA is TGTGCCAGCAGTGAATATTTCTCTAACTATGGCTACACCTTC. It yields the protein CASSEYFSNYGYTF.

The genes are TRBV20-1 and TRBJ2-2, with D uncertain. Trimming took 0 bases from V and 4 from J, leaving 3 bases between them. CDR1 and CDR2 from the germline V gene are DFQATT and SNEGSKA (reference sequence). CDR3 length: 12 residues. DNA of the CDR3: TGCAGTGCTAGAGACAGCACCGGGGAGCTGTTTTTT. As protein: CSARDSTGELFF.

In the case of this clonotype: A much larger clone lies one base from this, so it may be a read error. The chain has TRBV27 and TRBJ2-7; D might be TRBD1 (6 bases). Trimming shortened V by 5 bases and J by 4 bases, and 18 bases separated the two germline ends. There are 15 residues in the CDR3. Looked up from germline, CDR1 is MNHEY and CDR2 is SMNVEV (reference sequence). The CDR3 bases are TGTGCCAGCAGTGTTACAGGGTCATCCTCTTACGAGCAGTACTTC. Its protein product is CASSVTGSSSYEQYF.

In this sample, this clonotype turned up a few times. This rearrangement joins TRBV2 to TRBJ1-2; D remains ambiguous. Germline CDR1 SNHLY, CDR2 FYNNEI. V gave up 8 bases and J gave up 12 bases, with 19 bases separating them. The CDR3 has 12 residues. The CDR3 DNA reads TGTGCCAGCGGAATTGAAGGCCCCGGGGACACCTTC. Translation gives CASGIEGPGDTF.

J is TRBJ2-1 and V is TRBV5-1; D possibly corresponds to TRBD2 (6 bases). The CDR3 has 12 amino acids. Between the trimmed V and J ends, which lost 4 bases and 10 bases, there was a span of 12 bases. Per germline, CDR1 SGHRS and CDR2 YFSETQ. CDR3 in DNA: TGCGCCAGCAGCCTCCGACTAGAAGAGCAGTTCTTC. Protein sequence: CASSLRLEEQFF.

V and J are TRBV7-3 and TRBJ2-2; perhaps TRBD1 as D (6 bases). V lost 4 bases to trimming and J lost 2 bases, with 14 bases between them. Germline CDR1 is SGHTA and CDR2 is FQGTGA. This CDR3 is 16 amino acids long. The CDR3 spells CASSSLRGGNTGELFF. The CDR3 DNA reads TGTGCCAGCAGCTCTCTCAGGGGCGGCAACACCGGGGAGCTGTTTTTT.

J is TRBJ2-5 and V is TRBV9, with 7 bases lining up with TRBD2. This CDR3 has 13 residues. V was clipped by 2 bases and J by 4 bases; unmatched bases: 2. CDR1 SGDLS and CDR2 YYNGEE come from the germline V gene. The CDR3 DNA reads TGTGCCAGCAGCGTTGCGGGAGTAGAGACCCAGTACTTC. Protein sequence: CASSVAGVETQYF.

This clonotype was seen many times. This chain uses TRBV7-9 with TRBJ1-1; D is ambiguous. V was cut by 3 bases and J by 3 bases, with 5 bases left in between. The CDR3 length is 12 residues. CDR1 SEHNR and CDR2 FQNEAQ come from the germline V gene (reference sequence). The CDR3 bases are TGTGCCAGCAGCTTCGGTGACACTGAAGCTTTCTTT. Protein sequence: CASSFGDTEAFF.

The CDR3: CASTPTGSSYNEQFF. CDR3 DNA sequence: TGTGCCAGCACCCCTACCGGGAGCTCCTACAATGAGCAGTTCTTC. The J gene is TRBJ2-1, the V gene TRBV12-3 or TRBV12-4; D possibly corresponds to TRBD2 (6 bases). The CDR3 covers 15 residues. Trimming left V 7 bases short and J 0 bases short, with 13 bases between.

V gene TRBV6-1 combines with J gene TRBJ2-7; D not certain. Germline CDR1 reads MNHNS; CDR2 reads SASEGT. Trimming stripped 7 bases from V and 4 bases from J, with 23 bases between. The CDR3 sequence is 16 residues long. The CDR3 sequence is CASTMRRRAKDYEQYF. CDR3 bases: TGTGCCAGCACCATGCGCCGACGGGCCAAAGATTACGAGCAGTACTTC.

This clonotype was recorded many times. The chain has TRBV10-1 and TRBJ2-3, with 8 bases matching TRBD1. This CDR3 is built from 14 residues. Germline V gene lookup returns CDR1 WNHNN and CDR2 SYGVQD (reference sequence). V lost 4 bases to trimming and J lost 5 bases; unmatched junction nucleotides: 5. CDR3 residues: CASSGQGRGDTQYF. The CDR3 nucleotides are TGCGCCAGCAGTGGACAGGGGAGAGGAGATACGCAGTATTTT.

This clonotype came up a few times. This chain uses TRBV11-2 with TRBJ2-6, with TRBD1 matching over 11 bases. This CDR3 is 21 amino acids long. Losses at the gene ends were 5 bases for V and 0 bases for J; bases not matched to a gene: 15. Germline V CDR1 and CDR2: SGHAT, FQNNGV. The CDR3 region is CASSLPTKDRGQTSGANVLTF. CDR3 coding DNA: TGTGCCAGCAGCCTACCAACGAAGGACAGGGGGCAAACCTCTGGGGCCAACGTCCTGACTTTC.

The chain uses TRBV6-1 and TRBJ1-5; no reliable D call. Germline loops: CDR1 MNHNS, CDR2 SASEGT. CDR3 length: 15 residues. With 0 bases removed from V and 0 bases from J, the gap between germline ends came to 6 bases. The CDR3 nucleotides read TGTGCCAGCAGTGAAGCATATAGTAGCAATCAGCCCCAGCATTTT. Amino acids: CASSEAYSSNQPQHF.

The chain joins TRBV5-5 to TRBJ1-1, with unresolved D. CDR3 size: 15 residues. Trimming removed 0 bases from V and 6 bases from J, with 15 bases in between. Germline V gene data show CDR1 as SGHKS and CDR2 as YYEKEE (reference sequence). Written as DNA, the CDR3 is TGTGCCAGCAGCTTGGTCCCCTCCAATAGGGCTGAAGCTTTCTTT. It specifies CASSLVPSNRAEAFF.

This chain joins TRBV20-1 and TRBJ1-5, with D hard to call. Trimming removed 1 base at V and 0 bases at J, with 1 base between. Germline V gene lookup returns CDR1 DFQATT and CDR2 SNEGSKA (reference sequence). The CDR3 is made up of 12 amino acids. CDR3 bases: TGCAGTGCTAGAGCTAGCAATCAGCCCCAGCATTTT. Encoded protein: CSARASNQPQHF.

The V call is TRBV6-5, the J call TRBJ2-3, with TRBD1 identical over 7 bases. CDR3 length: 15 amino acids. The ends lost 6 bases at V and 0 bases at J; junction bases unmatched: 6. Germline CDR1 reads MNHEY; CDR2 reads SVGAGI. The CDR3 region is CASRGPGQSTDTQYF. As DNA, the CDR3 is TGTGCCAGCAGAGGCCCGGGACAGAGCACAGATACGCAGTATTTT.